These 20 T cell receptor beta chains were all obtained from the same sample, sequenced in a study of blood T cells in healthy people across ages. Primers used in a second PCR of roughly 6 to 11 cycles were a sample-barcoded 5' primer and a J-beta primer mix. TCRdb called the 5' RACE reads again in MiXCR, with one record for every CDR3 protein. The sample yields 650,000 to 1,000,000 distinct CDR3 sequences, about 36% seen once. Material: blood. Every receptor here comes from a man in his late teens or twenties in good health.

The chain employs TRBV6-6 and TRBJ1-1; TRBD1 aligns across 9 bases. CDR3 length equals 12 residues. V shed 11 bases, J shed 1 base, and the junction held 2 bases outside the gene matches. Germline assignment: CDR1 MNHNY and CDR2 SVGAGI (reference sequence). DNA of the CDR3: TGTGCCCACAGGGGGCCGAACACTGAAGCTTTCTTT. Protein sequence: CAHRGPNTEAFF.

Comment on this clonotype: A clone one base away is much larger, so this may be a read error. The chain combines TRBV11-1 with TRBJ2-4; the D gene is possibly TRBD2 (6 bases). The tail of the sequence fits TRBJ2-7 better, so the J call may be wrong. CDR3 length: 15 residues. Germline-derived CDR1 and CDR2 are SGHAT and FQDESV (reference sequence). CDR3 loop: CASSLARGVNYEQYF. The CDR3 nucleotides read TGTGCCAGCAGCTTAGCGCGGGGAGTGAACTACGAGCAGTACTTC.

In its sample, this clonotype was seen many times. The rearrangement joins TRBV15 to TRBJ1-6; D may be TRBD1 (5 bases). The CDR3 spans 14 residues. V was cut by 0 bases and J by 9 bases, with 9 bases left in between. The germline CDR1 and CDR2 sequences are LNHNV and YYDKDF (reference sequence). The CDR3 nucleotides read TGTGCCACCAGCAGAGAGATGGGGGGTTCACCCCTCCACTTT. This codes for CATSREMGGSPLHF.

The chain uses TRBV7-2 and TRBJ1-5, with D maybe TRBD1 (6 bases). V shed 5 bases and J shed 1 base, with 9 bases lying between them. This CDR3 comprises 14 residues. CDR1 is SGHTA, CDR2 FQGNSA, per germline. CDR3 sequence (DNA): TGTGCCAGCAGCCGGACAGCCAGCAATCAGCCCCAGCATTTT. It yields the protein CASSRTASNQPQHF.

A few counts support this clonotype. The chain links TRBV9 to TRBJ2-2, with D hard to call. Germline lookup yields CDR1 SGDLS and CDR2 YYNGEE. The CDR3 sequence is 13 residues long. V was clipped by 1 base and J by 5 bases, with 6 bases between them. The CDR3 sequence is CASSVTVTGELFF. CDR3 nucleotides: TGTGCCAGCAGCGTAACGGTTACCGGGGAGCTGTTTTTT.

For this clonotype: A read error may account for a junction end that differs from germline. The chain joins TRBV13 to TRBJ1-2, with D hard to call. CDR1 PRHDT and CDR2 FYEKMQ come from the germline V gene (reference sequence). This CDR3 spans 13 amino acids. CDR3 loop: CAGSLGLGQGYTF. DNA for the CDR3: TGTGCCGGCAGCCTAGGTCTTGGGCAGGGCTACACCTTC.

CDR3 residues: CASRGQEYNEQYF. DNA of the CDR3: TGTGCCAGCAGAGGACAGGAATACAATGAGCAGTACTTC. The rearrangement joins TRBV9 to TRBJ2-1; 7 bases are shared with TRBD1. The J call may be faulty, since TRBJ2-7 better matches the DNA end. The CDR3 covers 13 residues. The germline CDR1 and CDR2 sequences are SGDLS and YYNGEE.

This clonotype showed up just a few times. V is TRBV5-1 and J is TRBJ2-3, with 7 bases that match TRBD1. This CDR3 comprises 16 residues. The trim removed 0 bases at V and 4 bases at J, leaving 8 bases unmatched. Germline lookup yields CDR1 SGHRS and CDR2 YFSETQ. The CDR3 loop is CASSLAVDRMADTQYF. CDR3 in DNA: TGCGCCAGCAGCTTGGCCGTGGACAGGATGGCAGATACGCAGTATTTT.

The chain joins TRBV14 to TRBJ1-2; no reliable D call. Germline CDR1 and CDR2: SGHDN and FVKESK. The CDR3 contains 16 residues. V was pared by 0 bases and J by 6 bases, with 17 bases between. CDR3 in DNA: TGTGCCAGCAGCCAAGATTTACCCAACCTGAGCCATGGCTACACCTTC. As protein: CASSQDLPNLSHGYTF.

The CDR3 protein is CASSSPYSDSGNTIYF. The CDR3 DNA reads TGTGCCAGCAGCTCGCCCTATTCGGACTCTGGAAACACCATATATTTT. The rearrangement uses TRBV12-3 or TRBV12-4 and TRBJ1-3; D unresolved. V was shortened by 6 bases and J by 0 bases, with 15 bases between the two germline ends. This CDR3 contains 16 residues.

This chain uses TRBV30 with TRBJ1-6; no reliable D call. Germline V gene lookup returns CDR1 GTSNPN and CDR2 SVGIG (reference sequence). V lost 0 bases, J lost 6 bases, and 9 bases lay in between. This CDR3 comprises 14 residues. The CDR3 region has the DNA TGTGCCTGGAGTGTACTAGGCCTTAATTCACCCCTCCACTTT. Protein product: CAWSVLGLNSPLHF.

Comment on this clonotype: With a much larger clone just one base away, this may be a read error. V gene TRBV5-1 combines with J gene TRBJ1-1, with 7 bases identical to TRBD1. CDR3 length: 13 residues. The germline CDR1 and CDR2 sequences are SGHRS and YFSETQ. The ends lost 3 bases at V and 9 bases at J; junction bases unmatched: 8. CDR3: CASSWTGLGKAFF. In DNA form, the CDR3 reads TGCGCCAGCAGCTGGACAGGACTGGGAAAAGCTTTCTTT.

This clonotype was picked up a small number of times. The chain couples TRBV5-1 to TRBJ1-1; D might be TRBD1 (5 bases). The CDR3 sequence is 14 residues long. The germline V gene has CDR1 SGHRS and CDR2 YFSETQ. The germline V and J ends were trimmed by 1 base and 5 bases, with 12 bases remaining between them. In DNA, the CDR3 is TGCGCCAGCAGCTTGTGGGGCGTGGGTACTGAAGCTTTCTTT. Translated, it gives CASSLWGVGTEAFF.

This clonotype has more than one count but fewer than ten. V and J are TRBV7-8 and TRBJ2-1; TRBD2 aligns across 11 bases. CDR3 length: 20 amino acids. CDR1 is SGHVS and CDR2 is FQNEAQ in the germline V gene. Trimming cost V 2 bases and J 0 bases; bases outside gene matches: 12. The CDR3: CASSLSTSGGYLPSYNEQFF. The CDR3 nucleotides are TGTGCCAGCAGCTTAAGTACTAGCGGGGGCTACCTTCCCTCCTACAATGAGCAGTTCTTC.

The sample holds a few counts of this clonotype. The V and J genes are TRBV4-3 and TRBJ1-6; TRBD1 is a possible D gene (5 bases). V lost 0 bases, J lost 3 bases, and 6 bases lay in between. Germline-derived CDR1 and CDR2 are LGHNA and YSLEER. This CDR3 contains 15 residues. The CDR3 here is CASSQDQGYNSPLHF. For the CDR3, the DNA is TGCGCCAGCAGCCAAGATCAGGGCTATAATTCACCCCTCCACTTT.

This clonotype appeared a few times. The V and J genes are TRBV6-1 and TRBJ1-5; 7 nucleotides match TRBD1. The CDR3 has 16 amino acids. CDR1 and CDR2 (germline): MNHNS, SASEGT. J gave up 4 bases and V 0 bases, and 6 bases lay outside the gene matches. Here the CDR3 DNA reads TGTGCCAGCAGTGAAGCAGGGGGCTGGGGGAATCAGCCCCAGCATTTT. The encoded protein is CASSEAGGWGNQPQHF.

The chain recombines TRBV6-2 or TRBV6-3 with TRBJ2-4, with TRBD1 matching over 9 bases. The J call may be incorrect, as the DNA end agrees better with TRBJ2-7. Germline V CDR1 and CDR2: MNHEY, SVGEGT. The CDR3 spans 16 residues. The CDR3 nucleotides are TGTGCCAGCAGGCTACCCGGGACAGGGCTCAGGGACGAGCAGTACTTC. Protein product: CASRLPGTGLRDEQYF.

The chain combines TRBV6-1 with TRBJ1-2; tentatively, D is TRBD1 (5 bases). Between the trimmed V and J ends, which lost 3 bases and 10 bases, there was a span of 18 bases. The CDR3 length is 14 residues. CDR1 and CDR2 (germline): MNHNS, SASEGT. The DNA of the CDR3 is TGTGCCAGCAGTGAGGCCCTGGGGCCCAGGACCTACACCTTC. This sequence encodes CASSEALGPRTYTF.

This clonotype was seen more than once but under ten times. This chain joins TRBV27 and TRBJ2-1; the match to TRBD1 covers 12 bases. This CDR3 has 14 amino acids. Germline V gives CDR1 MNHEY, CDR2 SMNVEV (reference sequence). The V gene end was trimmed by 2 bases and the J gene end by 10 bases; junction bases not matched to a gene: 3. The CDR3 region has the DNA TGTGCCAGCAGTTTAGGGACAGGGGGCCGGGAGCAGTTCTTC. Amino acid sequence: CASSLGTGGREQFF.

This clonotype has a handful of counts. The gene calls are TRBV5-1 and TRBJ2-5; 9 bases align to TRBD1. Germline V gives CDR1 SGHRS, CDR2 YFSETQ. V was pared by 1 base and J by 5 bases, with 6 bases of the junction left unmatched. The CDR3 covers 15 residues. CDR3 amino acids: CASSLLQGAGETQYF. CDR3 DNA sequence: TGCGCCAGCAGCTTGTTACAGGGGGCAGGGGAGACCCAGTACTTC. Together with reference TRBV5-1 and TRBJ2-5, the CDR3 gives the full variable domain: KAGVTQTPRYLIKTRGQQVTLSCSPISGHRSVSWYQQTPGQGLQFLFEYFSETQRNKGNFPGRFSGRQFSNSRSEMNVSTLELGDSALYLCASSLLQGAGETQYFGPGTRLLVL.